This record covers a single T cell receptor (beta chain). This specimen belongs to a study of cytomegalovirus exposure and HLA in healthy donors. The PCR contained 60 Vbeta and 13 Jbeta primers. Using immunoSEQ multiplex PCR, the repertoire was profiled, and TCRdb retains in-frame clones only, with some absent. This sample has tens of thousands of clones; roughly 75% occur once, and the top ten carry 2% to 2.5%. The source is a middle-aged man in good health and CMV-seronegative. Source material: PBMCs.

CDR3 sequence reads: CASRQGGGSEQYF. CDR3 in DNA: TGTGCCAGCAGACAGGGAGGGGGTTCTGAGCAGTACTTC. V and J are TRBV2 and TRBJ2-7, with a tentative D call TRBD2 (7 bases). Germline loops: CDR1 SNHLY, CDR2 FYNNEI. The CDR3 runs to 13 residues. V was pared by 6 bases and J by 7 bases, with 16 bases between.